These 10 T cell receptor beta chains came from one sample sequenced in a study of shared clonotypes between healthy human individuals. Assay used: immunoSEQ multiplex PCR; TCRdb lists only in-frame clones, some missing. The sample lists approximately 110,000 clones, approximately 70% occurring once. Sequenced material: memory CD8+ T cells sorted from blood. Subset in this sample: CD45RO+ cells pooled with CCR7-negative TemRA cells. These receptor sequences come from a woman aged 30 to 39 in good health.

The CDR3 DNA sequence: TGTGCCAGCAGCTCCCAGGGACTAGAGTCCTACAATGAGCAGTTCTTC. Translated: CASSSQGLESYNEQFF. The chain combines TRBV11-3 with TRBJ2-1; 8 nucleotides agree with TRBD2. The V and J ends lost 4 bases and 1 base, in that order; junction bases with no gene match: 6. Germline V lookup: CDR1 SGHNT, CDR2 YENEEA. The CDR3 sequence is 16 residues long.

This clone was counted a few times. CDR3 in DNA: TGTGCCAGCAGTGACCGGGGAGGGTCCGACGTCCATGAGCAGTTCTTC. Its translation: CASSDRGGSDVHEQFF. This sequence joins TRBV6-4 and TRBJ2-1; 7 bases fit TRBD2. Germline CDR1 MRHNA, CDR2 SNTAGT. J was trimmed by 8 bases and V by 2 bases; bases with no gene match: 12. This CDR3 spans 16 amino acids.

V gene TRBV6-1 combines with J gene TRBJ1-4; D not resolved. CDR1 is MNHNS and CDR2 is SASEGT in the germline V gene. The length of the CDR3 is 15 residues. Trimming pared 0 bases from V and 7 bases from J, leaving 12 bases between. CDR3 sequence: CASSEAWGTGEKLFF. The CDR3 DNA is TGTGCCAGCAGTGAAGCATGGGGAACGGGTGAAAAACTGTTTTTT.

The rearrangement joins TRBV4-2 to TRBJ1-5; D is unclear. Trimming cost V 4 bases and J 0 bases, with 10 bases left between them. The CDR3 runs 15 residues. CDR1 is LGHNA, CDR2 YNFKEQ, per germline. The CDR3 nucleotides read TGTGCCAGCAGCCCCAACCACTATAGCAATCAGCCCCAGCATTTT. This encodes CASSPNHYSNQPQHF.

This clone has only a few counts. This chain's CDR3 is CASSKSGTSVSEQFF. The DNA for the CDR3 is TGCGCCAGCAGCAAATCCGGGACTTCCGTTAGTGAGCAGTTCTTC. The gene calls are TRBV5-1 and TRBJ2-1; possible D gene TRBD2, 6 bases. Trimming removed 4 bases from V and 9 bases from J, with 20 bases in between. CDR3 size: 15 residues. Germline values: CDR1 SGHRS, CDR2 YFSETQ.

This clone has just one count. The V and J genes are TRBV2 and TRBJ2-7; tentatively, D is TRBD1 (6 bases). CDR3 length equals 15 residues. The germline V gene has CDR1 SNHLY and CDR2 FYNNEI. Between the trimmed V and J ends, which lost 7 bases and 0 bases, there was a span of 16 bases. CDR3 loop: CASTKAGEASYEQYF. The CDR3 bases are TGTGCCAGCACAAAAGCAGGGGAAGCCTCCTACGAGCAGTACTTC.

This clone appeared a few times. CDR3 loop: CASGGGLRGQYF. In DNA form, the CDR3 reads TGTGCCAGCGGGGGCGGCCTACGAGGGCAGTACTTC. V is TRBV27 and J is TRBJ2-7, with D possibly being TRBD1 (6 bases). The length of the CDR3 is 12 residues. The germline V gene has CDR1 MNHEY and CDR2 SMNVEV (reference sequence). Trimming removed 8 bases at V and 9 bases at J, with 17 bases between.

The gene calls are TRBV7-9 and TRBJ2-1, with TRBD2 as a possible D gene (6 bases). Germline V CDR1 and CDR2: SEHNR, FQNEAQ (reference sequence). V was shortened by 5 bases and J by 15 bases, with 14 bases between the two germline ends. This CDR3 spans 11 amino acids. CDR3 sequence reads: CASSEGFGGFF. As DNA, the CDR3 is TGTGCCAGCAGCGAAGGTTTCGGGGGGTTCTTC.

In this sample, this clone turned up a few times. The chain carries TRBV27 and TRBJ2-5, with TRBD2 identical over 11 bases. The tail of the sequence fits TRBJ2-7 better, so the J call may be wrong. This CDR3 contains 15 residues. Germline V CDR1 and CDR2: MNHEY, SMNVEV (reference sequence). CDR3 coding DNA: TGTGCCAGCAGTTTATCTGCTAGCGGGAGGTACGAGCAGTACTTC. Protein sequence: CASSLSASGRYEQYF.

This clone was found a few times. This rearrangement joins TRBV7-9 to TRBJ2-7; D call uncertain. The V end was cut by 4 bases, the J end by 3 bases, with 7 bases between. The germline CDR1 and CDR2 sequences are SEHNR and FQNEAQ (reference sequence). The length of the CDR3 is 12 residues. The CDR3, as DNA: TGTGCCAGCAGCTCGCTGGACTACGAGCAGTACTTC. This encodes CASSSLDYEQYF.